The 18 T cell receptor beta chains in this list originate from one sample, sequenced in a study of blood T cell repertoires in COVID-19. This table comes from immunoSEQ multiplex PCR, and its TCRdb copy is limited to in-frame clones, with some not included. The sample includes 150,000 to 200,000 clones, roughly 80% of them seen just once. The sample consisted of peripheral blood. The receptors stem from a woman in her 70s with COVID-19, enrolled during active disease.

CDR3 residues: CASSLSRSDEQFF. CDR3 in DNA: TGCGCCAGCAGCTTAAGCCGATCGGATGAGCAGTTCTTC. The chain is built from TRBV5-1 and TRBJ2-1, with D unresolved. The germline V and J ends were trimmed by 2 bases and 8 bases, with 11 bases remaining between them. Germline V lookup: CDR1 SGHRS, CDR2 YFSETQ. The length of the CDR3 is 13 residues.

This clone was counted once. The chain uses TRBV5-1 and TRBJ2-3; TRBD1 matches 7 bases. CDR1 SGHRS and CDR2 YFSETQ come from the germline V gene. The V segment lost 0 bases and the J segment 1 base; nucleotides outside the gene matches: 8. This CDR3 region has 17 residues. The CDR3, as DNA: TGCGCCAGCAGCTTGGCCCGGGACAGTTTTGGCACAGATACGCAGTATTTT. Amino acids: CASSLARDSFGTDTQYF.

The CDR3 region is CAWRGQRYSYNSPLHF. The CDR3 region has the DNA TGTGCCTGGAGGGGACAGCGTTACTCCTATAATTCACCCCTCCACTTT. V and J are TRBV30 and TRBJ1-6, with 7 bases identical to TRBD1. This CDR3 region has 16 residues. The trim removed 3 bases at V and 0 bases at J, leaving 5 bases unmatched. Germline V gene sequence: CDR1 GTSNPN, CDR2 SVGIG (reference sequence).

V and J are TRBV19 and TRBJ2-1; 8 bases are shared with TRBD2. The trim removed 4 bases at V and 6 bases at J, leaving 14 bases unmatched. This CDR3 region has 17 residues. Germline CDR1 reads LNHDA; CDR2 reads SQIVND (reference sequence). The CDR3 nucleotides are TGTGCCAGTAGTAGCCCCCCCGGGACTAGGATCACCAATGAGCAGTTCTTC. Translated: CASSSPPGTRITNEQFF. Looking up the rest from reference TRBV19 and TRBJ2-1 gives the full variable domain: DGGITQSPKYLFRKEGQNVTLSCEQNLNHDAMYWYRQDPGQGLRLIYYSQIVNDFQKGDIAEGYSVSREKKESFPLTVTSAQKNPTAFYLCASSSPPGTRITNEQFFGPGTRLTVL.

V gene TRBV18 combines with J gene TRBJ2-7; D remains ambiguous. CDR1 is KGHSH and CDR2 is LQKENI in the germline V gene. The CDR3 extends over 14 amino acids. Trimming removed 3 bases from V and 4 bases from J, with 13 bases in between. The CDR3 DNA is TGTGCCAGCTCACCCGTAAGTACTGATTACGAGCAGTACTTC. It yields the protein CASSPVSTDYEQYF.

CDR3 nucleotides: TGTGCCAGCAGTTCGGGACAGGGATACCAAGAGACCCAGTACTTC. Its protein is CASSSGQGYQETQYF. The chain couples TRBV28 to TRBJ2-5, with 9 bases fitting TRBD1. The CDR3 spans 15 residues. The J segment lost 0 bases and the V segment lost 4 bases, leaving 3 bases of the junction unmatched. CDR1 and CDR2 (germline): MDHEN, SYDVKM.

This clone is a singleton in its sample. The DNA for the CDR3 is TGTGCCAGCAGTCTTCAGGGGAAAAAGCAGTACTTC. Protein product: CASSLQGKKQYF. The chain uses TRBV28 and TRBJ2-7, with D perhaps matching TRBD1 (6 bases). CDR3 length: 12 residues. CDR1 is MDHEN, CDR2 SYDVKM, per germline. Trimming removed 5 bases at V and 8 bases at J, with 13 bases between.

The CDR3 here is CASSPQGTGSQPQHF. Written as DNA, the CDR3 is TGTGCCAGCAGTCCACAAGGGACAGGTAGTCAGCCCCAGCATTTT. This chain links TRBV28 with TRBJ1-5; 8 nucleotides line up with TRBD1. Trimming removed 5 bases from V and 6 bases from J; junction bases left unmatched: 9. The V gene's germline CDR1 is MDHEN and CDR2 SYDVKM. The CDR3 extends over 15 amino acids.

This clone was seen just once. The CDR3 protein is CASSTQGAGAYEQYF. CDR3 DNA: TGTGCCAGCAGCACCCAAGGGGCGGGAGCTTACGAGCAGTACTTC. This chain connects TRBV28 to TRBJ2-7, with 7 positions matching TRBD2. V lost 6 bases and J lost 4; bases outside the gene matches: 12. The germline gives CDR1 MDHEN, CDR2 SYDVKM. The CDR3 length is 15 residues.

The chain joins TRBV7-9 to TRBJ2-3; D unclear. V lost 5 bases, J lost 5 bases, and 11 bases lay in between. Germline CDR1 SEHNR, CDR2 FQNEAQ (reference sequence). CDR3 size: 13 residues. The CDR3, as DNA: TGTGCCAGCAGCCCGTTCCAGATAGATACGCAGTATTTT. It encodes CASSPFQIDTQYF. Full variable domain (missing parts from reference TRBV7-9 and TRBJ2-3): DTGVSQNPRHKITKRGQNVTFRCDPISEHNRLYWYRQTLGQGPEFLTYFQNEAQLEKSRLLSDRFSAERPKGSFSTLEIQRTEQGDSAMYLCASSPFQIDTQYFGPGTRLTVL.

This clone appeared once. V and J are TRBV3-1 (or the pseudogene TRBV3-2) and TRBJ2-3, with TRBD2 matching 8 bases. The CDR3 extends over 15 amino acids. V dropped 1 base and J dropped 5; count of bases not matched to a gene: 5. Germline V gene sequence: CDR1 LGHDT, CDR2 YNNKEL (reference sequence). The CDR3 nucleotides are TGTGCCAGCAGCCAAGCGGGAGGGCTCATAGATACGCAGTATTTT. Amino acid sequence: CASSQAGGLIDTQYF.

The rearrangement links TRBV14 to TRBJ2-1, with D possibly matching TRBD2 (5 bases). The CDR3 has 16 residues. CDR1 SGHDN and CDR2 FVKESK come from the germline V gene. The ends were cut back, 1 base at V and 1 base at J, with 11 bases in the middle. The CDR3 region has the DNA TGTGCCAGCAGCCAAGGAGGGTTCAGTTCCTACAATGAGCAGTTCTTC. Its protein product is CASSQGGFSSYNEQFF.

This clone was detected only once. J is TRBJ1-1 and V is TRBV5-1; weak D call: TRBD1 (6 bases). Germline-derived CDR1 and CDR2 are SGHRS and YFSETQ. V lost 3 bases and J 0 bases, leaving 15 bases between the germline ends. This CDR3 has 16 amino acids. DNA of the CDR3: TGCGCCAGCAGCTCGACTTGGACAGAAATGAACACTGAAGCTTTCTTT. It yields the protein CASSSTWTEMNTEAFF. Looking up the rest from reference TRBV5-1 and TRBJ1-1 gives the full variable domain: KAGVTQTPRYLIKTRGQQVTLSCSPISGHRSVSWYQQTPGQGLQFLFEYFSETQRNKGNFPGRFSGRQFSNSRSEMNVSTLELGDSALYLCASSSTWTEMNTEAFFGQGTRLTVV.

The chain joins TRBV29-1 to TRBJ1-1; 8 bases are a match to TRBD1. The CDR3 spans 13 residues. The V gene's germline CDR1 is SQVTM and CDR2 ANQGSEA. The J segment lost 4 bases and the V segment lost 6 bases, leaving 7 bases of the junction unmatched. CDR3 sequence: CSVLRGLGTEAFF. The DNA of the CDR3 is TGCAGCGTCCTCAGGGGGCTGGGCACTGAAGCTTTCTTT.

The rearrangement uses TRBV3-1 (or the pseudogene TRBV3-2) and TRBJ2-7; tentatively, D is TRBD2 (6 bases). Between the trimmed V and J ends, which lost 4 bases and 6 bases, there was a span of 16 bases. The germline V gene encodes CDR1 LGHDT and CDR2 YNNKEL (reference sequence). This CDR3 has 14 residues. CDR3 loop: CASSPVGGSREQYF. The CDR3, as DNA: TGTGCCAGCAGCCCGGTTGGGGGGTCGCGCGAGCAGTACTTC.

J is TRBJ1-4 and V is TRBV15; D is perhaps TRBD1 (5 bases). The length of the CDR3 is 17 residues. V was pared by 3 bases and J by 1 base, with 15 bases between. Per the germline V gene, CDR1 is LNHNV and CDR2 is YYDKDF (reference sequence). CDR3 nucleotides: TGTGCCACCAGCAGCCTTGGGGGGGTCGGAACTAATGAAAAACTGTTTTTT. Translation: CATSSLGGVGTNEKLFF.

The V call is TRBV5-5, the J call TRBJ2-5; TRBD2 agrees at 14 bases. The trim removed 3 bases at V and 5 bases at J, leaving 9 bases unmatched. Germline V lookup: CDR1 SGHKS, CDR2 YYEKEE (reference sequence). This CDR3 spans 17 amino acids. The CDR3 bases are TGTGCCAGCAGCTCTTGGACTAGCGGGAGGCATTGGGAGACCCAGTACTTC. Protein: CASSSWTSGRHWETQYF.

The genes are TRBV5-4 and TRBJ2-7; D gene uncertain. The germline V and J ends were trimmed by 6 bases and 0 bases, with 13 bases remaining between them. Germline loops: CDR1 SGHNT, CDR2 YYREEE (reference sequence). The CDR3 covers 14 residues. This CDR3 reads CASTADGGSYEQYF. The DNA for the CDR3 is TGTGCCAGCACCGCTGATGGCGGCTCCTACGAGCAGTACTTC.